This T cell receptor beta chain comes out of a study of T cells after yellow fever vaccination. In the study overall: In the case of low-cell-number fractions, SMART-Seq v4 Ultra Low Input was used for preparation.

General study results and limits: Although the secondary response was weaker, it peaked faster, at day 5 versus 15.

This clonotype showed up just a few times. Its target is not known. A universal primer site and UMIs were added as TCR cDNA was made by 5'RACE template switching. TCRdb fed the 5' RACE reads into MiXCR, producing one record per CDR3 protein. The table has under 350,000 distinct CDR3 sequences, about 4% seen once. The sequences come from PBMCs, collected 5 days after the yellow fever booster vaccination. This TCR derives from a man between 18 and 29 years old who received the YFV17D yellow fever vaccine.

This chain's CDR3 is CASSQDALEYEQYV. CDR3 DNA: TGCGCCAGCAGCCAAGATGCTTTAGAGTACGAGCAGTACGTC. The V call is TRBV4-3, the J call TRBJ2-7, with no clear D. CDR3 length: 14 amino acids. Germline V gene data show CDR1 as LGHNA and CDR2 as YSLEER. Trimming left V 0 bases short and J 4 bases short, with 10 bases between.